The rows below give T cell receptor beta chains drawn from one sample of a study of blood T cells in healthy people across ages. TCRdb redid the calling of the 5' RACE reads with MiXCR, one entry per CDR3 protein. The table has about 780,000 distinct CDR3 sequences, around half seen once; the top ten hold about a sixth. Sequencing was performed on blood. These receptor sequences come from a man older than 75 in good health. The CDR3 runs from the conserved cysteine through the conserved F or W. Fields, in order: V gene, J gene, clone size, D gene, CDR3 DNA, CDR3 protein. The D gene is left open where the match is weak. Expanded clones are given a class, and other clones once, few, many or no size at all.

V gene: TRBV4-1; J gene: TRBJ2-1; clone size: NA; D gene: TRBD2; CDR3 DNA: TGCGCCAGCAGCCAAGATGATGCGGGAGGGCTGGCCGCCAACTACAACGAGCAGTTCTTC; CDR3 protein: CASSQDDAGGLAANYNEQFF
V gene: TRBV28; J gene: TRBJ2-7; clone size: NA; D gene: TRBD2; CDR3 DNA: TGTGCCACCGCGGGAGGGCCGGGAGAGCAGTACTTC; CDR3 protein: CATAGGPGEQYF
V gene: TRBV12-3/TRBV12-4; J gene: TRBJ2-7; clone size: NA; D gene: TRBD1; CDR3 DNA: TGTGCCAGCAGTCCAAGGGACAGGCCCTCCTACGAGCAGTACTTC; CDR3 protein: CASSPRDRPSYEQYF
V gene: TRBV19; J gene: TRBJ1-5; clone size: many; D gene: NA; CDR3 DNA: TGTGCCAGTAGTGGGCCGGGCAATCAGCCCCAGCATTTT; CDR3 protein: CASSGPGNQPQHF
V gene: TRBV15; J gene: TRBJ2-1; clone size: many; D gene: TRBD2; CDR3 DNA: TGTGCCACCGCCGGGACTAGCGGCTACAATGAGCAGTTCTTC; CDR3 protein: CATAGTSGYNEQFF
V gene: TRBV9; J gene: TRBJ1-1; clone size: few; D gene: NA; CDR3 DNA: TGTGCCAGCAGCGTAGAAGCCGGGAGCACTGAAGCTTTCTTT; CDR3 protein: CASSVEAGSTEAFF
V gene: TRBV5-6; J gene: TRBJ2-1; clone size: few; D gene: TRBD2; CDR3 DNA: TGTGCCAGCAGCGGCGGACTAGCGGGAGGCAATGAGCAGTTCTTC; CDR3 protein: CASSGGLAGGNEQFF
V gene: TRBV5-1; J gene: TRBJ2-1; clone size: NA; D gene: NA; CDR3 DNA: TGCGCCAGCAGCTTGGTAATGTCGACCAACAATGAGCAGTTCTTC; CDR3 protein: CASSLVMSTNNEQFF
V gene: TRBV20-1; J gene: TRBJ2-2; clone size: few; D gene: NA; CDR3 DNA: TGCAGTGCTAGTGCAGCTATTGACACCGGGGAGCTGTTTTTT; CDR3 protein: CSASAAIDTGELFF
V gene: TRBV6-6; J gene: TRBJ1-5; clone size: NA; D gene: NA; CDR3 DNA: TGTGCCAGCAGCGCGGCTAGCAATCAGCCCCAGCATTTT; CDR3 protein: CASSAASNQPQHF
V gene: TRBV7-9; J gene: TRBJ1-6; clone size: NA; D gene: TRBD1; CDR3 DNA: TGTGCCAGCAGCTTGGGACAGCTCAATTCACCCCTCCACTTT; CDR3 protein: CASSLGQLNSPLHF
V gene: TRBV5-5; J gene: TRBJ2-7; clone size: NA; D gene: TRBD1; CDR3 DNA: TGTGCCAGCAGCTTGAGAGCAGGGGGCGAGCAGTACTTC; CDR3 protein: CASSLRAGGEQYF
V gene: TRBV7-3; J gene: TRBJ2-1; clone size: few; D gene: TRBD2; CDR3 DNA: TGTGCCAGCAGCTTAACGGGACTAGCGGGAGGGGGGACCTCCTACAATGAGCAGTTCTTC; CDR3 protein: CASSLTGLAGGGTSYNEQFF
V gene: TRBV29-1; J gene: TRBJ2-4; clone size: NA; D gene: TRBD1; CDR3 DNA: TGCAGCGTTGAAGGCGCGACAGGGACGGACATTCAGTACTTC; CDR3 protein: CSVEGATGTDIQYF
V gene: TRBV7-3; J gene: TRBJ1-2; clone size: NA; D gene: NA; CDR3 DNA: TGTGCCAGCAGCTCCTCCCCGACAGCACCCGGCTACACCTTC; CDR3 protein: CASSSSPTAPGYTF
V gene: TRBV5-6; J gene: TRBJ2-7; clone size: NA; D gene: TRBD2; CDR3 DNA: TGTGCCAGCTCCCCGCCGGGACTAGCGACTACTGATGTCTACGAGCAGTACTTC; CDR3 protein: CASSPPGLATTDVYEQYF
V gene: TRBV27; J gene: TRBJ2-1; clone size: NA; D gene: TRBD2; CDR3 DNA: TGTGCCAGCAGCAAGGGAGCGGGAGTGGATGAGCAGTTCTTC; CDR3 protein: CASSKGAGVDEQFF
V gene: TRBV5-1; J gene: TRBJ1-1; clone size: NA; D gene: TRBD1; CDR3 DNA: TGCGACAGCAGCCCCTGGGACAGGGGGCAAGGCACTGAAGCTTTCTTT; CDR3 protein: CDSSPWDRGQGTEAFF
V gene: TRBV29-1; J gene: TRBJ2-7; clone size: few; D gene: NA; CDR3 DNA: TGCAGCGTAGCTAGCAATACCTACGAGCAGTACTTC; CDR3 protein: CSVASNTYEQYF
V gene: TRBV29-1; J gene: TRBJ2-3; clone size: NA; D gene: NA; CDR3 DNA: TGCAGCGTTGACCCCGAAGGGGCAGATACGCAGTATTTT; CDR3 protein: CSVDPEGADTQYF
V gene: TRBV11-3; J gene: TRBJ2-1; clone size: NA; D gene: NA; CDR3 DNA: TGTGCCAGCAGCTTAGACCTGACTAACGCGGAGCAGTTCTTC; CDR3 protein: CASSLDLTNAEQFF
V gene: TRBV27; J gene: TRBJ1-4; clone size: few; D gene: NA; CDR3 DNA: TGTGCCAGCAGTCCTTCGACAGCAACTAATGAAAAACTGTTTTTT; CDR3 protein: CASSPSTATNEKLFF
V gene: TRBV4-2; J gene: TRBJ2-1; clone size: NA; D gene: TRBD2; CDR3 DNA: TGTGCCAGCAGCCAAGATCCGACGGGAGGGTCCTACAAGGAGCAGTTCTTC; CDR3 protein: CASSQDPTGGSYKEQFF
V gene: TRBV23-1; J gene: TRBJ1-4; clone size: NA; D gene: TRBD1; CDR3 DNA: TGCGCCAGCAGTCGTTCAATAGGTCGGGGACAGAAAAATGAAAAACTGTTTTTT; CDR3 protein: CASSRSIGRGQKNEKLFF
V gene: TRBV2; J gene: TRBJ2-1; clone size: once; D gene: TRBD2; CDR3 DNA: TGTGCCAGCAATCGGGCGGGAGGCGGTTACGAGCAGTTCTTC; CDR3 protein: CASNRAGGGYEQFF
V gene: TRBV10-3; J gene: TRBJ2-3; clone size: many; D gene: NA; CDR3 DNA: TGTGCCATCAGTGAGTCGTTTAGCGGACTTAGCACAGATACGCAGTATTTT; CDR3 protein: CAISESFSGLSTDTQYF
V gene: TRBV12-3/TRBV12-4; J gene: TRBJ1-2; clone size: NA; D gene: NA; CDR3 DNA: TGTGCCAGCAGTTGCCATGGCTACACCTTC; CDR3 protein: CASSCHGYTF
V gene: TRBV11-2; J gene: TRBJ2-3; clone size: NA; D gene: NA; CDR3 DNA: TGTGCCAGCGGCTTCTTTTTCGGACAACACGCAGATACGCAGTATTTT; CDR3 protein: CASGFFFGQHADTQYF
V gene: TRBV19; J gene: TRBJ2-1; clone size: NA; D gene: TRBD2; CDR3 DNA: TGTGCCAGTAGTCAGACCGGGACTAGCGGGATAAATGAGCAGTTCTTC; CDR3 protein: CASSQTGTSGINEQFF
V gene: TRBV10-3; J gene: TRBJ2-7; clone size: NA; D gene: TRBD1; CDR3 DNA: TGTGCCATCAGCCCCGACCCTGGGACAGACTACGAGCAGTACTTC; CDR3 protein: CAISPDPGTDYEQYF
V gene: TRBV15; J gene: TRBJ2-3; clone size: few; D gene: TRBD2; CDR3 DNA: TGTGCCACCAGCACCAACAAAATTTCCGGGACTAAACAAAATACGCAGTATTTT; CDR3 protein: CATSTNKISGTKQNTQYF
V gene: TRBV27; J gene: TRBJ2-3; clone size: NA; D gene: NA; CDR3 DNA: TGTGCCAGCAGTTTCTCCGGGACATTGTATACGCGGTATTTT; CDR3 protein: CASSFSGTLYTRYF
V gene: TRBV12-3/TRBV12-4; J gene: TRBJ2-5; clone size: NA; D gene: NA; CDR3 DNA: TGTGCCAGCAGGGCTAGATTCGGAGAGACCCAGTACTTC; CDR3 protein: CASRARFGETQYF
V gene: TRBV24-1; J gene: TRBJ2-1; clone size: few; D gene: TRBD1; CDR3 DNA: TGTGCCACCAGTGATCCTGGACAGGGCAACTACAATGAGCAGTTCTTC; CDR3 protein: CATSDPGQGNYNEQFF
V gene: TRBV10-3; J gene: TRBJ2-7; clone size: NA; D gene: TRBD1; CDR3 DNA: TGTGCCATCAGTCCGGGACAGCCCTACGAGCAGTACTTC; CDR3 protein: CAISPGQPYEQYF
V gene: TRBV13; J gene: TRBJ2-2; clone size: NA; D gene: TRBD2; CDR3 DNA: TGTGCCAGCAGCTTACCCAGCGGGAGGAACACCGGGGAGCTGTTTTTT; CDR3 protein: CASSLPSGRNTGELFF
V gene: TRBV9; J gene: TRBJ2-7; clone size: few; D gene: TRBD2; CDR3 DNA: TGTGCCAGCAGCGTCTCGGGGGGGGCTGGTTCCTACGAGCAGTACTTC; CDR3 protein: CASSVSGGAGSYEQYF
V gene: TRBV2; J gene: TRBJ2-5; clone size: NA; D gene: TRBD2; CDR3 DNA: TGTGCCAACAAACGTGGACTAGCGGGAGAAGAGACCCAGTACTTC; CDR3 protein: CANKRGLAGEETQYF
V gene: TRBV6-1; J gene: TRBJ2-2; clone size: NA; D gene: NA; CDR3 DNA: TGTGCCACGGGACCTGGCACCGGGGAGCTGTTTTTT; CDR3 protein: CATGPGTGELFF
V gene: TRBV4-1; J gene: TRBJ2-1; clone size: few; D gene: NA; CDR3 DNA: TGCGCCAGCAGCCAACCGGGGCCGGGGAATGAGCAGTTCTTC; CDR3 protein: CASSQPGPGNEQFF
V gene: TRBV7-2; J gene: TRBJ2-3; clone size: NA; D gene: NA; CDR3 DNA: TGTGCCAGCAGCCGTGAAACTCGCACAGGTACGCAGTATTTT; CDR3 protein: CASSRETRTGTQYF
V gene: TRBV9; J gene: TRBJ2-1; clone size: NA; D gene: TRBD2; CDR3 DNA: TGTGCCAGCAGCGACACTAGCGGGAGGGACGGGGATGAGCAGTTCTTC; CDR3 protein: CASSDTSGRDGDEQFF
V gene: TRBV20-1; J gene: TRBJ1-5; clone size: NA; D gene: NA; CDR3 DNA: TGCAGTGCTAGGTCCCCGTTGGGGAACAATCAGCCCCAGCATTTT; CDR3 protein: CSARSPLGNNQPQHF
V gene: TRBV28; J gene: TRBJ2-5; clone size: NA; D gene: TRBD1; CDR3 DNA: TGTGCCAGCAGTTTACCCGGGGACAGGGTTACTGAGACCCAGTACTTC; CDR3 protein: CASSLPGDRVTETQYF
V gene: TRBV5-1; J gene: TRBJ2-5; clone size: few; D gene: TRBD1; CDR3 DNA: TGCGCCAGCAGCTTGGAGGGACAGGGGGTCATGACCCAGTACTTC; CDR3 protein: CASSLEGQGVMTQYF
V gene: TRBV20-1; J gene: TRBJ1-2; clone size: few; D gene: NA; CDR3 DNA: TGCAGTGCTAGAGATCCTACAGGTTCCCGGGGCTACACCTTC; CDR3 protein: CSARDPTGSRGYTF
V gene: TRBV5-1; J gene: TRBJ2-2; clone size: NA; D gene: NA; CDR3 DNA: TGCGCCAGCAGCTTGGCCGGGGGCGGGAGCGGAAGCACCGGGGAGCTGTTTTTT; CDR3 protein: CASSLAGGGSGSTGELFF